One sample yielded the 27 T cell receptor beta chains listed below, sequenced in a study of blood T cell repertoires in COVID-19. Using immunoSEQ multiplex PCR, the repertoire was profiled, and TCRdb retains in-frame clones only, with some absent. The sample shows approximately 150,000 clones, roughly 84% of them seen only once. Material for sequencing was peripheral blood. The receptors were sampled from a human donor in a cohort sampled during active COVID-19.

This clone appeared a single time. V gene TRBV3-1 (or the pseudogene TRBV3-2) combines with J gene TRBJ1-2; no firm D call. V was cut by 0 bases and J by 8 bases, with 10 bases left in between. Germline V lookup: CDR1 LGHDT, CDR2 YNNKEL (reference sequence). This CDR3 is 13 amino acids long. The CDR3 protein is CASSQDPQLGYTF. The DNA of the CDR3 is TGTGCCAGCAGCCAAGATCCACAATTAGGCTACACCTTC.

The chain carries TRBV6-5 and TRBJ1-1, with a tentative D call TRBD1 (5 bases). V was trimmed by 7 bases and J by 2 bases, leaving 17 bases between them. The germline CDR1 and CDR2 sequences are MNHEY and SVGAGI. This CDR3 region has 15 residues. This chain's CDR3 is CASTVDSLPNTEAFF. DNA for the CDR3: TGTGCCAGCACTGTAGACAGTTTGCCCAACACTGAAGCTTTCTTT.

About this clone itself: Other DNA sequences in this specimen translate into the identical CDR3. The rearrangement uses TRBV3-1 (or the pseudogene TRBV3-2) and TRBJ2-7; a weak D match, TRBD2 (6 bases). This CDR3 contains 12 residues. V was trimmed by 0 bases and J by 7 bases, leaving 7 bases between them. Germline loops: CDR1 LGHDT, CDR2 YNNKEL (reference sequence). This CDR3 reads CASSQDRGEQYF. In DNA form, the CDR3 reads TGTGCCAGCAGCCAAGATCGGGGGGAGCAGTACTTC.

CDR3: CASSPPLAQYF. The CDR3, as DNA: TGTGCCAGCAGTCCCCCCCTAGCGCAGTATTTT. The V gene is TRBV2, the J gene TRBJ2-3, with no clear D. The germline V and J ends were trimmed by 5 bases and 10 bases, with 10 bases remaining between them. Germline assignment: CDR1 SNHLY and CDR2 FYNNEI. This CDR3 spans 11 amino acids.

The CDR3 DNA reads as TGTGCCAGCAGCCCCAGGTCCAGCGGGATTGGAGATACGCAGTATTTT. Residues: CASSPRSSGIGDTQYF. The rearrangement uses TRBV28 and TRBJ2-3; 7 bases match TRBD2. This CDR3 has 16 residues. The V gene's germline CDR1 is MDHEN and CDR2 SYDVKM. Trimming cost V 6 bases and J 5 bases; bases outside gene matches: 14.

The DNA of the CDR3 is TGTGCCAGCAGCTTACATCCCATTACGAGCTCCTATAATTCACCCCTCCACTTT. Its translation: CASSLHPITSSYNSPLHF. The chain joins TRBV11-2 to TRBJ1-6; D ambiguous. V was shortened by 2 bases and J by 0 bases, with 14 bases between the two germline ends. In germline, CDR1 is SGHAT, CDR2 FQNNGV. The CDR3 runs 18 residues.

This clone occurred once. The chain combines TRBV5-4 with TRBJ2-5; TRBD1 agrees at 8 bases. Trimming cost V 4 bases and J 5 bases; bases outside gene matches: 10. The V gene's germline CDR1 is SGHNT and CDR2 YYREEE (reference sequence). CDR3 size: 15 residues. DNA of the CDR3: TGTGCCAGCAGCCATCAACTAGGACAGGGTGAGACCCAGTACTTC. Its translation: CASSHQLGQGETQYF. Based on the CDR3 plus reference TRBV5-4 and TRBJ2-5, the full variable domain is ETGVTQSPTHLIKTRGQQVTLRCSSQSGHNTVSWYQQALGQGPQFIFQYYREEENGRGNFPPRFSGLQFPNYSSELNVNALELDDSALYLCASSHQLGQGETQYFGPGTRLLVL.

Only one count was recorded for this clone. The rearrangement uses TRBV5-4 and TRBJ2-2; TRBD1 agrees at 7 bases. Per germline, CDR1 SGHNT and CDR2 YYREEE (reference sequence). This CDR3 region has 16 residues. Trimming took 5 bases from V and 1 from J; bases not matched to a gene: 8. CDR3 nucleotide sequence: TGTGCCAGCAGGTCTAGGACAGGTGGGAACACCGGGGAGCTGTTTTTT. Its protein product is CASRSRTGGNTGELFF. The full variable domain, completed using reference TRBV5-4 and TRBJ2-2, is ETGVTQSPTHLIKTRGQQVTLRCSSQSGHNTVSWYQQALGQGPQFIFQYYREEENGRGNFPPRFSGLQFPNYSSELNVNALELDDSALYLCASRSRTGGNTGELFFGEGSRLTVL.

The chain carries TRBV9 and TRBJ1-4; the D is unclear. Germline V lookup: CDR1 SGDLS, CDR2 YYNGEE. With 2 bases removed from V and 0 bases from J, the gap between germline ends came to 8 bases. This CDR3 is built from 15 residues. The CDR3 here is CASSVLDATNEKLFF. Written as DNA, the CDR3 is TGTGCCAGCAGCGTGTTAGATGCAACTAATGAAAAACTGTTTTTT.

V and J are TRBV18 and TRBJ2-3, with a tentative D call TRBD1 (6 bases). The CDR3 extends over 15 amino acids. Trimming took 3 bases from V and 1 from J, leaving 11 bases between them. Germline-derived CDR1 and CDR2 are KGHSH and LQKENI. In DNA form, the CDR3 reads TGTGCCAGCTCACCGGACAGACTTCGCACAGATACGCAGTATTTT. Its protein product is CASSPDRLRTDTQYF.

The chain is built from TRBV6-1 and TRBJ1-2, with unresolved D. V shed 1 base and J shed 2 bases, with 8 bases lying between them. This CDR3 comprises 14 residues. The germline V gene encodes CDR1 MNHNS and CDR2 SASEGT. CDR3 DNA: TGTGCCAGCAGTGAAGGTAGCTCCAACTATGGCTACACCTTC. This sequence encodes CASSEGSSNYGYTF.

The V call is TRBV5-1, the J call TRBJ2-2, with 7 bases identical to TRBD2. Germline CDR1 reads SGHRS; CDR2 reads YFSETQ. This CDR3 has 18 amino acids. J gave up 2 bases and V 4 bases, and 14 bases lay outside the gene matches. CDR3 sequence reads: CASSHRKAGVPNTGELFF. DNA of the CDR3: TGCGCCAGCAGCCACCGCAAGGCGGGAGTGCCAAACACCGGGGAGCTGTTTTTT.

This clone occurred a few times. The chain links TRBV18 to TRBJ2-7, with 9 bases identical to TRBD2. V lost 4 bases and J lost 2; bases outside the gene matches: 0. Germline CDR1 reads KGHSH; CDR2 reads LQKENI. CDR3 length equals 13 residues. This CDR3 reads CASSLAGAYEQYF. CDR3 DNA: TGTGCCAGCTCACTAGCGGGGGCCTACGAGCAGTACTTC.

The chain has TRBV10-3 and TRBJ2-3, with D maybe TRBD2 (5 bases). CDR3 length: 14 residues. Per the germline V gene, CDR1 is ENHRY and CDR2 is SYGVKD. Trimming left V 6 bases short and J 0 bases short, with 10 bases between. CDR3 coding DNA: TGTGCCATCAGCCCGACGGGGAGCACAGATACGCAGTATTTT. Its protein product is CAISPTGSTDTQYF.

The V and J genes are TRBV6-5 and TRBJ2-1; TRBD2 agrees at 16 bases. Trimming cost V 8 bases and J 6 bases; bases outside gene matches: 1. Germline CDR1 is MNHEY and CDR2 is SVGAGI. This CDR3 is 14 amino acids long. The CDR3 here is CASGTSGRANEQFF. Here the CDR3 DNA reads TGTGCCAGCGGGACTAGCGGGAGGGCCAATGAGCAGTTCTTC.

The chain joins TRBV4-2 to TRBJ1-6; 10 bases are a match to TRBD1. Germline V gene lookup returns CDR1 LGHNA and CDR2 YNFKEQ. The CDR3 consists of 15 residues. V shed 3 bases and J 4 bases; nucleotides not matched to a gene: 0. The CDR3 region is CASSQGQGYNSPLHF. The CDR3 nucleotides read TGTGCCAGCAGCCAGGGACAGGGGTATAATTCACCCCTCCACTTT.

V usage is TRBV15 and J usage is TRBJ2-4; 8 nucleotides match TRBD2. This CDR3 comprises 15 residues. V shed 1 base and J 5 bases; nucleotides not matched to a gene: 4. Germline V CDR1 and CDR2: LNHNV, YYDKDF (reference sequence). Here the CDR3 DNA reads TGTGCCACCAGCAGAGTCGGGGGGGCCCAAAACATTCAGTACTTC. Protein: CATSRVGGAQNIQYF.

The V and J genes are TRBV2 and TRBJ1-5; D may be TRBD1 (6 bases). CDR1 and CDR2 (germline): SNHLY, FYNNEI. V gave up 6 bases and J gave up 6 bases, with 9 bases separating them. The CDR3 contains 12 residues. The CDR3 loop reads CASSGQLQPQHF. The CDR3 DNA is TGTGCCAGCAGCGGACAGCTTCAGCCCCAGCATTTT. The full variable domain, completed using reference TRBV2 and TRBJ1-5, is EPEVTQTPSHQVTQMGQEVILRCVPISNHLYFYWYRQILGQKVEFLVSFYNNEISEKSEIFDDQFSVERPDGSNFTLKIRSTKLEDSAMYFCASSGQLQPQHFGDGTRLSIL.

J is TRBJ1-2 and V is TRBV19, with D perhaps TRBD1 (6 bases). Looked up from germline, CDR1 is LNHDA and CDR2 is SQIVND (reference sequence). There are 15 residues in the CDR3. V gave up 2 bases and J gave up 4 bases, with 14 bases separating them. Here the CDR3 reads CASSIIRQGIYGYTF. The CDR3, as DNA: TGTGCCAGTAGTATAATTCGGCAGGGGATCTATGGCTACACCTTC.

This chain uses TRBV29-1 with TRBJ2-5; a possible D gene is TRBD1 (7 bases). The CDR3 sequence is 16 residues long. Trimming took off 1 base at V and 4 bases at J, with 19 bases between the two ends. Looked up from germline, CDR1 is SQVTM and CDR2 is ANQGSEA. This chain's CDR3 is CSVEAPRGRRRETQYF. As DNA, the CDR3 is TGCAGCGTTGAAGCCCCCAGGGGGAGGAGAAGAGAGACCCAGTACTTC.

This chain joins TRBV12-3 or TRBV12-4 and TRBJ1-3, with a possible D match to TRBD1 (5 bases). The CDR3 runs 12 residues. V lost 6 bases, J lost 10 bases, and 13 bases lay in between. This chain's CDR3 is CASSSGGRTIYF. CDR3 DNA sequence: TGTGCCAGCAGCTCCGGGGGAAGGACCATATATTTT.

The V and J genes are TRBV25-1 and TRBJ1-6; 11 nucleotides agree with TRBD1. Germline loops: CDR1 MGHDK, CDR2 SYGVNS. CDR3 size: 18 residues. J lost 8 bases, V lost 6 bases, and 15 bases had no gene match. CDR3 sequence reads: CASSVGTGGRGFDSPLHF. DNA for the CDR3: TGTGCCAGCAGCGTAGGGACAGGGGGGCGAGGATTTGATTCACCCCTCCACTTT.

This rearrangement joins TRBV28 to TRBJ1-3, with D unclear. The germline CDR1 and CDR2 sequences are MDHEN and SYDVKM. This CDR3 contains 12 residues. Trimming took 7 bases from V and 4 from J, leaving 8 bases between them. CDR3 sequence (DNA): TGTGCCAGCATATCCTCCGGAAACACCATATATTTT. Translated: CASISSGNTIYF.

This rearrangement joins TRBV14 to TRBJ2-1, with 7 bases identical to TRBD1. This CDR3 is built from 14 residues. Per the germline V gene, CDR1 is SGHDN and CDR2 is FVKESK. V dropped 2 bases and J dropped 4; count of bases not matched to a gene: 2. The CDR3 bases are TGTGCCAGCAGCCAATTGGGACAGTACAATGAGCAGTTCTTC. Translation: CASSQLGQYNEQFF.

In its sample, this clone was seen once. The chain joins TRBV4-1 to TRBJ2-2, with 10 bases identical to TRBD1. The CDR3 loop spans 18 amino acids. V shed 4 bases and J 3 bases; nucleotides not matched to a gene: 11. CDR1 is MGHRA, CDR2 YSYEKL, per germline. This CDR3 is CASSPTRQGAKDTGELFF. DNA for the CDR3: TGCGCCAGCAGCCCCACGAGACAGGGGGCGAAGGACACCGGGGAGCTGTTTTTT.

The rearrangement links TRBV4-1 to TRBJ2-7, with 8 bases matching TRBD2. V shed 4 bases, J shed 2 bases, and the junction held 13 bases outside the gene matches. In germline, CDR1 is MGHRA, CDR2 YSYEKL. The CDR3 is 17 amino acids. In nucleotides, the CDR3 is TGCGCCAGCAGCCCCCATCCGAGACTAGCGCTTACCTACGAGCAGTACTTC. It translates to CASSPHPRLALTYEQYF.

This sequence joins TRBV10-3 and TRBJ1-2, with D unclear. CDR3 length: 14 amino acids. V was pared by 2 bases and J by 7 bases, with 14 bases between. Germline V gene data show CDR1 as ENHRY and CDR2 as SYGVKD. As DNA, the CDR3 is TGTGCCATCAGTGAGGGTCGGGAACAAGGTGGCTACACCTTC. Translated, it gives CAISEGREQGGYTF.